Listed here is a single T cell receptor beta chain. Its antigen remains unidentified. No base quality information exists; no much larger clone differs at one position. The immunoSEQ Assay, a bias-controlled multiplex PCR, was used to amplify TCRbeta CDR3 regions from genomic DNA. Per the original workflow: Nucleated cell counts per sample were estimated from amplification of reference gene primers within the assay. To quantify the absolute abundance of each unique TCRbeta CDR3 rearrangement, sequence reads were collapsed and filtered. For each sample, productive Simpson clonality was calculated by taking the square root of Simpson's diversity index across productive rearrangements. As stored in TCRdb, this immuneACCESS dataset retains in-frame rearrangements with V and J assigned. A fraction of the clones does not appear; measured against another copy, unresolved V genes explain less than half of the discrepancy, and the remainder lacks a known reason. The DNA gave D and trimming, while V, J and clone size come from that table. The sample profile shows roughly 130,000 clones; about 82% of them were found once. The ten largest clones capture roughly 17% of the sample.

The CDR3 covers 16 residues, taking in both the cysteine and the phenylalanine. Only the CDR3 portion is preserved as DNA: 48 bases, with reading frame beginning at the first base. CDR1 is given as SGHNT and CDR2 as YYREEE, both from the germline V gene (reference sequence). Germline trimming amounts to 0 bases on V and 7 bases on J, with 4 as the count of junction bases outside the gene matches. This specimen comes from a study of blood T cell repertoires in COVID-19 (dated by TCRdb to between 2020 and 2021). Notes on the research overall: Samples from collaborators originated in the United States, Italy and Spain and spanned both the acute and convalescent phases of COVID-19. The material from the prospective study consisted of cDNA or gDNA derived from T cells, B-cell-depleted T cells, or PBMCs. Deeply sampled blood TCRbeta repertoires from subjects exposed to, actively infected with, or recovered from COVID-19 were included in the dataset. The repertoires were released in a freely available public database intended as a resource for research on the immune response to SARS-CoV-2. Samples came from the ongoing ImmuneRACE study (first 160 participants) plus 1,254 subjects from 6 global collaborators. A de-identified subject ID, COVID-19 status, age in years and sex were almost always included in the sample metadata. Where HLA class I and class II types were available, the types were taken from metadata supplied by the sample provider, not from assay-based typing. The paper as a whole reports these results and caveats: How much clinical and demographic metadata was included differed by source and by participant, and the metadata was provided uncurated.

Each collaborating institution followed its own protocols to collect whole blood in K2EDTA tubes. For TCRbeta analysis, collaborator samples were shipped as frozen whole blood, as isolated PBMCs, or as DNA extracted from either sample type. This TCR derives from a man between 60 and 75 years old with active or convalescent COVID-19. The specimen sequenced was peripheral blood. The V gene is TRBV5-4 and the J gene is TRBJ2-1; 13 bases in between match TRBD2. The CDR3 region has the sequence CASSLGGLAGVNEQFF. The bases are TGTGCCAGCAGCTTGGGTGGACTAGCGGGAGTAAATGAGCAGTTCTTC.